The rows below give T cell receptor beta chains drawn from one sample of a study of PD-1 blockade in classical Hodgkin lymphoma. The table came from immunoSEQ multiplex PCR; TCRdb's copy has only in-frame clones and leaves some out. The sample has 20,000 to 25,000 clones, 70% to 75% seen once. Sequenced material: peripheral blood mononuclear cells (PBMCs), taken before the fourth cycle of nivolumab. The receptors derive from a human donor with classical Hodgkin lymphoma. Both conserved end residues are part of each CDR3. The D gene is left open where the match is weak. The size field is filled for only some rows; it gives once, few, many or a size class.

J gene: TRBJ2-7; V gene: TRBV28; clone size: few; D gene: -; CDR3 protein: CASSLSSGVYEQYF; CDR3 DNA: TGTGCCAGCAGTTTGTCGTCAGGGGTCTACGAGCAGTACTTC
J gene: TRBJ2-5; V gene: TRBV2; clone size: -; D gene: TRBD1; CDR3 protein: CASSARDRQETQYF; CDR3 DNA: TGTGCCAGCAGTGCCCGGGACAGACAAGAGACCCAGTACTTC
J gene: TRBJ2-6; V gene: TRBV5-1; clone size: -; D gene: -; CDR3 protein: CASSLEGGPGANVLTF; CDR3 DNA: TGCGCCAGCAGCTTGGAAGGTGGTCCTGGGGCCAACGTCCTGACTTTC
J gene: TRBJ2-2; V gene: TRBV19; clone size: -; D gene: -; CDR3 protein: CASSMLGSGNTGELFF; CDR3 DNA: TGTGCCAGTAGTATGTTGGGGTCGGGGAACACCGGGGAGCTGTTTTTT
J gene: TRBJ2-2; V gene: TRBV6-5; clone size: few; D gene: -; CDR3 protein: CASSPNPSGELFF; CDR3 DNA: TGTGCCAGCAGTCCTAATCCCTCCGGGGAGCTGTTTTTT
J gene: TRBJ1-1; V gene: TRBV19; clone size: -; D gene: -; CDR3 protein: CATSTRGGTEAFF; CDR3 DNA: TGTGCCACATCGACCAGGGGAGGCACTGAAGCTTTCTTT
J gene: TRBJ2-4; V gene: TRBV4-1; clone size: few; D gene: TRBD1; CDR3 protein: CASSQATGQGWIIQYF; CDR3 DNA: TGCGCCAGCAGCCAAGCTACGGGACAGGGCTGGATCATTCAGTACTTC
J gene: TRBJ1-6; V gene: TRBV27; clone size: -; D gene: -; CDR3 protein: CASSFEATSSYNSPLHF; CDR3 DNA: TGTGCCAGCAGTTTCGAGGCCACGAGCTCCTATAATTCACCCCTCCACTTT
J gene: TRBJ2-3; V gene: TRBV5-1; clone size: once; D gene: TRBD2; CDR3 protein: CASSLGSGSHTDTQYF; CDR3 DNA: TGCGCCAGCAGCTTGGGGAGCGGGAGTCACACGGATACGCAGTATTTT
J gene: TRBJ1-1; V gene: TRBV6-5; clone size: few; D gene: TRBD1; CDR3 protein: CASSYLGQGGAEAFF; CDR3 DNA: TGTGCCAGCAGTTACTTGGGACAGGGGGGCGCTGAAGCTTTCTTT
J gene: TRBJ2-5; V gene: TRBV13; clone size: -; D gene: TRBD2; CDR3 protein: CASSIGLVGETQYF; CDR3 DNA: TGTGCCAGCAGCATTGGACTAGTAGGGGAGACCCAGTACTTC
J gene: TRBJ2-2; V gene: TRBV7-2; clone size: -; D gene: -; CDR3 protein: CASSLVGTSNTGELFF; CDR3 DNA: TGTGCCAGCAGCTTAGTAGGGACGTCGAACACCGGGGAGCTGTTTTTT
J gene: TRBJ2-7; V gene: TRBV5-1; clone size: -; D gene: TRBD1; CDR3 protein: CASSLYNRGPLDEQYF; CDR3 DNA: TGCGCCAGCAGCTTATATAACAGGGGCCCCCTCGACGAGCAGTACTTC
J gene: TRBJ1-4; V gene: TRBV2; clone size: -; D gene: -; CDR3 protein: CASSVSGPFEKLFF; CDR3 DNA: TGTGCCAGCAGTGTGTCAGGACCTTTTGAAAAACTGTTTTTT
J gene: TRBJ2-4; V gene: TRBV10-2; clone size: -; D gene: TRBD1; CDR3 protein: CASRDRVGEAKNIQYF; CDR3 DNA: TGCGCCAGCAGGGACAGGGTAGGCGAGGCCAAAAACATTCAGTACTTC
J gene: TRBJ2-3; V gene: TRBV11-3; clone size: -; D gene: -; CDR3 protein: CASSFSGRQFSTDTQYF; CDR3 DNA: TGTGCCAGCAGCTTCTCTGGGCGGCAATTTAGCACAGATACGCAGTATTTT
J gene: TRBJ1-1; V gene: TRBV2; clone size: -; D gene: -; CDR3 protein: CASSEEFENTEAFF; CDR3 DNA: TGTGCCAGCAGTGAAGAATTTGAGAACACTGAAGCTTTCTTT
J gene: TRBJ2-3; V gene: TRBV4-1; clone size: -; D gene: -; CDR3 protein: CASRSSTDTQYF; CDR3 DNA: TGCGCCAGCAGGTCAAGCACAGATACGCAGTATTTT
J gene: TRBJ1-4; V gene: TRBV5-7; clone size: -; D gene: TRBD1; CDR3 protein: CASSSESRDRGRLEKLFF; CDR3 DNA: TGTGCCAGCAGCTCCGAGTCCCGGGACAGGGGGCGCTTGGAAAAACTGTTTTTT
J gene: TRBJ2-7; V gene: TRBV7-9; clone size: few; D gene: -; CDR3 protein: CASSLDVGQITNYEQYF; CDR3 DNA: TGTGCCAGCAGCTTAGATGTCGGGCAGATCACCAACTACGAGCAGTACTTC
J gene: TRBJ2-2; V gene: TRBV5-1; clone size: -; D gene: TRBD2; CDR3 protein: CASRIASGTNTGELFF; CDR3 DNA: TGCGCCAGCAGGATTGCTAGCGGAACGAACACCGGGGAGCTGTTTTTT
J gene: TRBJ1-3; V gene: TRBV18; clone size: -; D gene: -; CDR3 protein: CASSPPVPQAIYF; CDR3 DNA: TGTGCCAGCTCACCACCGGTTCCCCAGGCCATATATTTT
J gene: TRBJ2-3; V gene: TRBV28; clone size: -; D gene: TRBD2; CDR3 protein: CASSFTGLAGDTDTQYF; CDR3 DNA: TGTGCCAGCAGTTTCACGGGACTAGCGGGAGACACAGATACGCAGTATTTT
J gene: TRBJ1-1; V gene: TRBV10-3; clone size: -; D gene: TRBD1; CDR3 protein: CAISPGQTAVNTEAFF; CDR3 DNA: TGTGCCATCAGCCCGGGACAGACTGCGGTGAACACTGAAGCTTTCTTT
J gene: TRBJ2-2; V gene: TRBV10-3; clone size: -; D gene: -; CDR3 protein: CAIKAGYNTGELFF; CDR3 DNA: TGTGCCATCAAGGCGGGTTATAACACCGGGGAGCTGTTTTTT
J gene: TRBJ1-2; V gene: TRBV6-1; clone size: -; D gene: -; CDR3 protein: CASSENRYYGYTF; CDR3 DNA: TGTGCCAGCAGTGAAAACAGATATTATGGCTACACCTTC
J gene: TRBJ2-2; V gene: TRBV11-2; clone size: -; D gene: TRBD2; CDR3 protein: CASRRLAGNTGELFF; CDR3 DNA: TGTGCCAGCAGACGACTAGCGGGGAACACCGGGGAGCTGTTTTTT
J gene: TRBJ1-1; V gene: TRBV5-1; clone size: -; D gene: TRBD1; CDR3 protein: CASSPDGTGRMNTEAFF; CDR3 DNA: TGCGCCAGCAGCCCAGACGGGACAGGGCGCATGAACACTGAAGCTTTCTTT
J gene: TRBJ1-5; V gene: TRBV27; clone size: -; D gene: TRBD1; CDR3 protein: CASSLFAVQTGAYSNQPQHF; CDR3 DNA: TGTGCCAGCAGTTTATTCGCGGTACAAACAGGGGCATATAGCAATCAGCCCCAGCATTTT
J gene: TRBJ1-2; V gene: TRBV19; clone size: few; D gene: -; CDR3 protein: CASSIATFYGYTF; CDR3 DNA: TGTGCCAGTAGTATAGCGACATTTTATGGCTACACCTTC
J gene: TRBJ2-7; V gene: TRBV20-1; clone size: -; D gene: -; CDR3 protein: CSVGQSYEQYF; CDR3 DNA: TGCAGTGTAGGACAGTCCTACGAGCAGTACTTC
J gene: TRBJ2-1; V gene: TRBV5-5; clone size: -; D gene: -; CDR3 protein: CASSLKSSYNEQFF; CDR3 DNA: TGTGCCAGCAGCTTAAAAAGCTCCTACAATGAGCAGTTCTTC
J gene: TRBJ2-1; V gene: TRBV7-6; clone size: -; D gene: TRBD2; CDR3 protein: CASSPLAGGNNEQFF; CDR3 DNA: TGTGCCAGCAGCCCACTAGCGGGGGGGAACAATGAGCAGTTCTTC
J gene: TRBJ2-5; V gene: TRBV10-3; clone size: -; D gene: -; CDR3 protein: CAISAQETQYF; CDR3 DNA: TGTGCCATCAGTGCGCAAGAGACCCAGTACTTC
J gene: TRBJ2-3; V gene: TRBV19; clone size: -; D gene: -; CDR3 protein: CASRPTSTDTQYF; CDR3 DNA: TGTGCCAGTAGACCAACTAGCACAGATACGCAGTATTTT
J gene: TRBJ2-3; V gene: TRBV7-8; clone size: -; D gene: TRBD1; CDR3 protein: CASSLGGQGETGGRTDTQYF; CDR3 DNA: TGTGCCAGCAGCTTAGGGGGACAGGGGGAGACGGGAGGGAGAACAGATACGCAGTATTTT
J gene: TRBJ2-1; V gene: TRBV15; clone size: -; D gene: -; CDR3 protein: CATSSGEGTTRNNEQFF; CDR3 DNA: TGTGCCACCAGCTCAGGGGAAGGGACTACCCGTAACAATGAGCAGTTCTTC
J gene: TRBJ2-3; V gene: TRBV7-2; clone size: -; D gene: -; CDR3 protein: CASSPRYTDTQYF; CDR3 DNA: TGTGCCAGCAGCCCACGATACACAGATACGCAGTATTTT
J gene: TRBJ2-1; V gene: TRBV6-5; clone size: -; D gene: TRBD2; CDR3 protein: CASRSGTSGYNEQFF; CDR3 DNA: TGTGCCAGCAGGAGCGGGACTAGCGGATACAATGAGCAGTTCTTC
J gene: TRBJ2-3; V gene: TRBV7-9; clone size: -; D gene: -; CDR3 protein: CASNWIPDTQYF; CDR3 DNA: TGTGCCAGCAACTGGATCCCAGATACGCAGTATTTT
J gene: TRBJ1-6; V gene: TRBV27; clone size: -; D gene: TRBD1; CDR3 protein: CASTLSGTGNSPLHF; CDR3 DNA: TGTGCCAGCACCCTCTCAGGGACAGGGAACTCACCCCTCCACTTT
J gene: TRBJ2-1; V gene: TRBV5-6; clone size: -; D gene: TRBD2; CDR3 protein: CASRGSTSGSSGEQFF; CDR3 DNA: TGTGCCAGCAGGGGATCGACTAGCGGGAGTTCGGGTGAGCAGTTCTTC
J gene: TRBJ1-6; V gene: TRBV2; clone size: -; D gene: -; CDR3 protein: CASSRVSPLHF; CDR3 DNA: TGTGCCAGCTCCCGGGTTTCACCCCTCCACTTT
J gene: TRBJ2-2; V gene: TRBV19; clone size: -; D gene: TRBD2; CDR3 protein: CASSRASGSVGTGELFF; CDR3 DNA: TGTGCCAGTAGTAGGGCTAGCGGGAGCGTCGGCACCGGGGAGCTGTTTTTT
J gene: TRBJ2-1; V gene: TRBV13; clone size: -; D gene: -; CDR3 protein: CASSLSLKLTSSYNEQFF; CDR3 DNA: TGTGCCAGCAGCTTGTCCCTCAAGCTTACCAGCTCCTACAATGAGCAGTTCTTC
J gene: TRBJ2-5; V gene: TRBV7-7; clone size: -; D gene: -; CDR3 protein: CASSLGRDGHNWYQETQYF; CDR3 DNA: TGTGCTAGCAGCTTAGGCCGAGACGGACACAATTGGTACCAAGAGACCCAGTACTTC
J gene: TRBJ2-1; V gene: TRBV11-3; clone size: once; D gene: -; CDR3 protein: CASSLGPGPDNEQFF; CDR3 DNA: TGTGCCAGCAGCTTAGGACCGGGACCCGACAATGAGCAGTTCTTC
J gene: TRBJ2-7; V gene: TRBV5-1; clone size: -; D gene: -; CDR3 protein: CASSLGQATYEQYF; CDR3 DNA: TGCGCCAGCAGCTTGGGACAGGCCACCTACGAGCAGTACTTC
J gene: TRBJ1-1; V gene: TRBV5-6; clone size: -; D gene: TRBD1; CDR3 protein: CASSHFDRDTEAFF; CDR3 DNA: TGTGCCAGCAGCCACTTCGACAGGGACACTGAAGCTTTCTTT
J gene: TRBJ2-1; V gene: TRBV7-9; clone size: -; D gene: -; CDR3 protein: CASSPGWGTGNEQFF; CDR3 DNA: TGTGCCAGCAGCCCGGGGTGGGGCACAGGGAATGAGCAGTTCTTC
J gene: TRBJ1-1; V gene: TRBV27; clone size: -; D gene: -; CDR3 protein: CASSTGTENTEAFF; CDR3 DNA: TGTGCCAGCAGCACCGGGACGGAGAACACTGAAGCTTTCTTT
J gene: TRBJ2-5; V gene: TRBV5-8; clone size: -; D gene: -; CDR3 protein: CASSLGFRDQETQYF; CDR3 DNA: TGTGCCAGCAGCTTGGGGTTCAGGGACCAAGAGACCCAGTACTTC
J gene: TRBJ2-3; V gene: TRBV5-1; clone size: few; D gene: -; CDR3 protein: CASSPFNREGGVDTQYF; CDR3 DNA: TGCGCCAGCAGTCCCTTTAATCGTGAAGGAGGGGTGGATACGCAGTATTTT
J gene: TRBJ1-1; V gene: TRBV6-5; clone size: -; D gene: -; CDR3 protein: CASSYSRNTEAFF; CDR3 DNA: TGTGCCAGCAGTTATTCCAGAAACACTGAAGCTTTCTTT